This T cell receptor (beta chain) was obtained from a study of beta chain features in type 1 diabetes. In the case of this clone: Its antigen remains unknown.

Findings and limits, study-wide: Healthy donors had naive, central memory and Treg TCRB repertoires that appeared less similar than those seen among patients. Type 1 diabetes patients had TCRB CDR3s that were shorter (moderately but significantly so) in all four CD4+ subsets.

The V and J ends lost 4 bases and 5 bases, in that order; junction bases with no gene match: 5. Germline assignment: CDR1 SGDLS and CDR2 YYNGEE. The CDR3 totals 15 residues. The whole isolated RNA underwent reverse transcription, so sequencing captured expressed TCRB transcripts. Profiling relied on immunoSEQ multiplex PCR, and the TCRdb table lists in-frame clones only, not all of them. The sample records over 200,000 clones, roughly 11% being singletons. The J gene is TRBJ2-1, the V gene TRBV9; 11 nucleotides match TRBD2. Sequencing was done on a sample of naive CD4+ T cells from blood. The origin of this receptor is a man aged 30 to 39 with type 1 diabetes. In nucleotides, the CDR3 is TGTGCCAGCAGCCCCGGGACTAGCGGAAACAATGAGCAGTTCTTC. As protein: CASSPGTSGNNEQFF.